This T cell receptor (beta chain) was sequenced in a study of shared T cell receptors in the human thymus. V was pared by 2 bases and J by 6 bases, with 8 bases of the junction left unmatched. Looked up from germline, CDR1 is GTSNPN and CDR2 is SVGIG (reference sequence). CDR3 length equals 14 residues. Repertoires were generated with immunoSEQ multiplex PCR, while TCRdb's copy carries only in-frame clones and drops some. The sample holds hundreds of thousands of clones; roughly 90% are singletons and the top ten take about 0.01%. These data were also filed under a second study, of human thymus T cells. This second study notes: Immunologically healthy infants in Finland undergoing congenital heart defect surgery were the donors. Apparent skewing of V and J gene usage characterized both thymic and blood repertoires. Related reports documented highly overlapping thymic repertoires among unrelated individuals.

The chain employs TRBV30 and TRBJ2-7; 9 bases fit TRBD1. Sequencing input: thymocytes. This clonotype was obtained from a boy younger than two with a congenital heart defect. CDR3 bases: TGTGCCTGGAGTCCGGGGACAGGGCCCATCGAGCAGTACTTC. Amino acid sequence: CAWSPGTGPIEQYF.